These 29 T cell receptor beta chains were all obtained from the same sample, sequenced in a study of response to subunit inactivated influenza vaccine. One entry per CDR3 protein results from TCRdb running MiXCR on the RT-PCR reads. The sample has hundreds of thousands of distinct CDR3 sequences, 15% to 18% seen once; the top ten hold roughly 10%. The sequenced sample was PBMCs from blood, obtained 11 to 12 days after vaccination. The receptors were sampled from a man aged 50 or older who received an inactivated influenza vaccine.

V usage is TRBV20-1 and J usage is TRBJ2-2; no clear D gene. This CDR3 has 14 amino acids. Trimming removed 6 bases at V and 1 base at J, with 12 bases between. Germline V gene sequence: CDR1 DFQATT, CDR2 SNEGSKA (reference sequence). The CDR3 loop is CSASTPQNTGELFF. The CDR3 DNA reads TGCAGTGCCTCGACTCCCCAGAACACCGGGGAGCTGTTTTTT.

There are a few counts of this clonotype. V gene TRBV5-5 combines with J gene TRBJ2-1; maybe TRBD1 (5 bases). The CDR3 has 14 residues. Germline CDR1 and CDR2: SGHKS and YYEKEE (reference sequence). V lost 6 bases, J lost 1 base, and 11 bases lay in between. CDR3 protein: CASIPDSSYNEQFF. For the CDR3, the DNA is TGTGCCAGCATCCCAGACAGTTCCTACAATGAGCAGTTCTTC.

This clonotype has just a few counts. The rearrangement uses TRBV12-3 or TRBV12-4 and TRBJ2-1; D is perhaps TRBD1 or TRBD2 (6 bases each). V was clipped by 1 base and J by 4 bases, with 11 bases between them. This CDR3 has 15 amino acids. The CDR3 reads CASSLGGAKYNEQFF. CDR3 nucleotides: TGTGCCAGCAGTTTAGGGGGGGCGAAATACAATGAGCAGTTCTTC.

This clonotype was detected a few times. This sequence joins TRBV7-2 and TRBJ2-5, with D possibly being TRBD1 (6 bases). Per germline, CDR1 SGHTA and CDR2 FQGNSA. The CDR3 is 16 amino acids. V was clipped by 5 bases and J by 5 bases, with 21 bases between them. CDR3 DNA: TGTGCCAGCAGCCCGGACAGAACTCACTCGGGGGAGACCCAGTACTTC. Its protein is CASSPDRTHSGETQYF.

The genes are TRBV5-1 and TRBJ2-1, with TRBD1 matching over 7 bases. This CDR3 has 15 amino acids. Germline V gene lookup returns CDR1 SGHRS and CDR2 YFSETQ. Trimming cost V 4 bases and J 8 bases; bases outside gene matches: 12. CDR3 sequence (DNA): TGCGCCAGCAGCCGAACCCCGACAGGGATGGATGAGCAGTTCTTC. Translation: CASSRTPTGMDEQFF.

The chain uses TRBV5-1 and TRBJ2-7; TRBD1 is a possible D gene (7 bases). CDR3 length: 14 amino acids. V shed 4 bases and J shed 3 bases, with 14 bases lying between them. Germline V CDR1 and CDR2: SGHRS, YFSETQ. CDR3 protein: CASSPRDSDYEQYF. CDR3 sequence (DNA): TGCGCCAGCAGCCCGCGGGACAGTGACTACGAGCAGTACTTC.

The rearrangement links TRBV10-3 to TRBJ2-7, with a possible D match to TRBD2 (5 bases). Germline V CDR1 and CDR2: ENHRY, SYGVKD. This CDR3 has 13 amino acids. Trimming left V 3 bases short and J 3 bases short, with 9 bases between. CDR3 residues: CAISDGLSYEQYF. CDR3 coding DNA: TGTGCCATCAGTGATGGACTCAGCTACGAGCAGTACTTC.

This clonotype was counted between two and nine times. CDR3 residues: CASSQEYQAYQETQYF. DNA for the CDR3: TGCGCCAGCAGCCAAGAATATCAGGCGTACCAAGAGACCCAGTACTTC. The chain uses TRBV4-3 and TRBJ2-5, with D uncertain. Trimming removed 0 bases at V and 0 bases at J, with 11 bases between. The length of the CDR3 is 16 residues. Per the germline V gene, CDR1 is LGHNA and CDR2 is YSLEER.

This clonotype has only a few counts. The chain employs TRBV6-5 and TRBJ1-4; no clear D. The DNA matches TRBJ2-2 better at its end, which makes the J call doubtful. This CDR3 spans 15 amino acids. The germline CDR1 and CDR2 sequences are MNHEY and SVGAGI. CDR3 bases: TGTGCCAGCAGTTACGAATCAGGAGTTCCTGAGGAGCTGTTTTTT. This gives the protein CASSYESGVPEELFF.

This CDR3 reads CASSKTSGGIRLDTQYF. CDR3 bases: TGTGCCAGCAGTAAAACTAGCGGGGGGATTCGTTTAGATACGCAGTATTTT. The J gene is TRBJ2-3, the V gene TRBV27, with 12 bases aligning to TRBD2. J lost 5 bases, V lost 5 bases, and 11 bases had no gene match. Germline V gene sequence: CDR1 MNHEY, CDR2 SMNVEV (reference sequence). CDR3 size: 17 residues.

The chain links TRBV7-9 to TRBJ2-2, with D perhaps TRBD2 (5 bases). Germline V CDR1 and CDR2: SEHNR, FQNEAQ (reference sequence). This CDR3 region has 16 residues. The V and J ends lost 5 bases and 2 bases respectively, with 15 bases between them. In DNA form, the CDR3 reads TGTGCCAGCAGCCCCAGAGGCGGAGGAAACACCGGGGAGCTGTTTTTT. Its translation: CASSPRGGGNTGELFF.

This clonotype was observed a handful of times. The chain joins TRBV6-1 to TRBJ1-6, with TRBD1 matching over 7 bases. The CDR3 contains 14 residues. CDR1 and CDR2 (germline): MNHNS, SASEGT. V lost 6 bases, J lost 7 bases, and 6 bases stayed unmatched. CDR3 sequence (DNA): TGTGCCAGCAGAGCTGGGACAGTGAATTCACCCCTCCACTTT. Its protein is CASRAGTVNSPLHF.

The chain couples TRBV4-3 to TRBJ2-5; a possible D gene is TRBD2 (5 bases). V lost 1 base and J lost 5, with 17 bases in between. The length of the CDR3 is 16 residues. Germline V gene sequence: CDR1 LGHNA, CDR2 YSLEER. The CDR3 loop reads CASSQGSTSGVETQYF. The DNA for the CDR3 is TGCGCCAGCAGCCAAGGATCGACGAGCGGTGTGGAGACCCAGTACTTC.

This clonotype was picked up a small number of times. The V gene is TRBV10-3, the J gene TRBJ2-1; 15 bases line up with TRBD2. From germline, CDR1 is ENHRY and CDR2 SYGVKD. Unmatched junction bases numbered 12, after V lost 3 bases and J lost 9 bases. The CDR3 runs 18 residues. CDR3 sequence (DNA): TGTGCCATCAGTGATTTTGGACTAGCGGGAGGGCCGGGGGGTGAGCAGTTCTTC. This sequence encodes CAISDFGLAGGPGGEQFF.

This chain connects TRBV19 to TRBJ2-2; D unclear. This CDR3 comprises 15 residues. The V gene's germline CDR1 is LNHDA and CDR2 SQIVND (reference sequence). The V end was cut by 6 bases, the J end by 2 bases, with 13 bases between. CDR3 bases: TGTGCCAGTAGGTTCGGGCTCGAAAACACCGGGGAGCTGTTTTTT. It encodes CASRFGLENTGELFF.

This chain uses TRBV12-5 with TRBJ2-2; 10 bases are shared with TRBD2. The CDR3 is 15 residues long. Germline-derived CDR1 and CDR2 are LGHNT and FRNRAP. J gave up 5 bases and V 6 bases, and 6 bases lay outside the gene matches. In DNA, the CDR3 is TGTGCTAGTGGCCAAACTAGCGGGATTACCGGGGAGCTGTTTTTT. It translates to CASGQTSGITGELFF.

The table lists this clonotype with a few counts. The chain combines TRBV28 with TRBJ2-3; perhaps TRBD1 as D (6 bases). Germline CDR1 is MDHEN and CDR2 is SYDVKM. Trimming left V 5 bases short and J 0 bases short, with 12 bases between. This CDR3 is built from 15 residues. In DNA, the CDR3 is TGTGCCAGCAGTCCCCCGGGACATAGCACAGATACGCAGTATTTT. Translation gives CASSPPGHSTDTQYF.

This chain connects TRBV12-3 or TRBV12-4 to TRBJ2-6; tentatively, D is TRBD1 (5 bases). The CDR3 spans 17 residues. V lost 3 bases to trimming and J lost 2 bases, with 14 bases between them. CDR3 bases: TGTGCCAGCAGTTTCAGCGCCCCAGGGACTGGGGCCAACGTCCTGACTTTC. This gives the protein CASSFSAPGTGANVLTF.

CDR3 nucleotide sequence: TGTGCCAGTAGTATAGCAGGGGGCTCTTACATTCAGTACTTC. Its translation is CASSIAGGSYIQYF. The chain employs TRBV19 and TRBJ2-4; TRBD1 matches at 8 bases. The V gene's germline CDR1 is LNHDA and CDR2 SQIVND (reference sequence). The CDR3 covers 14 residues. V was pared by 1 base and J by 8 bases, with 4 bases of the junction left unmatched.

The sample holds many counts of this clonotype. The chain carries TRBV7-2 and TRBJ2-1; 9 nucleotides align to TRBD2. The CDR3 spans 16 residues. Germline V gene lookup returns CDR1 SGHTA and CDR2 FQGNSA. V shed 4 bases and J 8 bases; nucleotides not matched to a gene: 12. CDR3 nucleotides: TGTGCCAGCAGCTACTCCGGGACTAGCCCAGGCGATGAGCAGTTCTTC. The encoded protein is CASSYSGTSPGDEQFF.

The V call is TRBV12-3 or TRBV12-4, the J call TRBJ1-5; D not resolved. This CDR3 contains 13 residues. V was clipped by 6 bases and J by 3 bases, with 9 bases between them. For the CDR3, the DNA is TGTGCCAGCAGCATAGGGATCAATCAGCCCCAGCATTTT. The encoded protein is CASSIGINQPQHF.

CDR3 sequence reads: CSARVPSGAYEQYF. In nucleotides, the CDR3 is TGCAGTGCTAGAGTACCTAGCGGGGCCTACGAGCAGTACTTC. This chain connects TRBV20-1 to TRBJ2-7, with 9 positions matching TRBD2. Germline values: CDR1 DFQATT, CDR2 SNEGSKA (reference sequence). The V and J ends lost 1 base and 2 bases, in that order; junction bases with no gene match: 3. This CDR3 is 14 amino acids long.

J is TRBJ2-3 and V is TRBV10-3, with D uncertain. The CDR3 totals 14 residues. From germline, CDR1 is ENHRY and CDR2 SYGVKD. The V and J ends lost 3 bases and 5 bases respectively, with 12 bases between them. CDR3 sequence: CAISDWVGQDTQYF. The CDR3 DNA follows: TGTGCCATCAGTGATTGGGTCGGTCAAGATACGCAGTATTTT.

The chain recombines TRBV9 with TRBJ1-3; no firm D call. The CDR3 totals 16 residues. Trimming removed 4 bases from V and 1 base from J, with 15 bases in between. Germline lookup yields CDR1 SGDLS and CDR2 YYNGEE. The CDR3: CASSLGGTGSGNTIYF. As DNA, the CDR3 is TGTGCCAGCAGCCTCGGAGGCACCGGTTCTGGAAACACCATATATTTT.

This clonotype came up many times. Mismatch with germline at one junction end may stem from a read error. The chain has TRBV29-1 and TRBJ2-1; D might be TRBD1 (6 bases). CDR1 SQVTM and CDR2 ANQGSEA come from the germline V gene. This CDR3 is 13 amino acids long. The DNA for the CDR3 is TGCAGCGTGGAAGGGGGCTCCTACAATGAGCAGTTCTTC. Its protein product is CSVEGGSYNEQFF.

A word on this clonotype: One end of the junction varies from germline; a read error may be responsible. The genes are TRBV7-3 and TRBJ1-1; D might be TRBD1 (6 bases). The CDR3 is 13 residues long. Germline V gene sequence: CDR1 SGHTA, CDR2 FQGTGA. The CDR3 nucleotides are TGTGCCAGCCGGGCCTACAGGGACACTGAAGCTTTCTTC. Translation: CASRAYRDTEAFF.

This clonotype was detected a few times. V and J are TRBV4-2 and TRBJ2-3, with D unresolved. Trimming removed 0 bases from V and 1 base from J, with 11 bases in between. The CDR3 has 16 amino acids. Germline lookup yields CDR1 LGHNA and CDR2 YNFKEQ. The CDR3 loop is CASSQDLGRRTDTQYF. CDR3 nucleotides: TGTGCCAGCAGCCAAGATTTGGGCAGACGCACAGATACGCAGTATTTT.

The CDR3 DNA is TGTGCCAGCAGCCAAGGAGGGAGCGCCCTCAATGAGCAGTTCTTC. The encoded protein is CASSQGGSALNEQFF. The chain is built from TRBV3-1 and TRBJ2-1, with D possibly being TRBD2 (5 bases). V lost 1 base, J lost 6 bases, and 13 bases lay in between. CDR3 size: 15 residues. The germline gives CDR1 LGHDT, CDR2 YNNKEL (reference sequence).

The V gene is TRBV9, the J gene TRBJ2-6; weak D call: TRBD2 (6 bases). V lost 3 bases to trimming and J lost 2 bases, with 18 bases between them. The CDR3 has 18 residues. The germline V gene has CDR1 SGDLS and CDR2 YYNGEE. The CDR3 is CASSEEHGDFTGANVLTF. CDR3 bases: TGTGCCAGCAGCGAGGAACATGGGGACTTTACTGGGGCCAACGTCCTGACTTTC.